A single sample is the source of the 30 T cell receptor beta chains below, sequenced in a study of blood T cell repertoires in COVID-19. The protocol was immunoSEQ multiplex PCR, while the TCRdb copy is restricted to in-frame clones and leaves out a portion. The table includes just under 300,000 clones, roughly 86% detected once. Sequencing was carried out using peripheral blood. These receptor sequences come from a man aged 65 to 79 with acute or convalescent COVID-19.

The rearrangement links TRBV11-2 to TRBJ2-7, with TRBD2 as a possible D gene (6 bases). Germline loops: CDR1 SGHAT, CDR2 FQNNGV. Trimming took 4 bases from V and 4 from J, leaving 17 bases between them. The CDR3 is made up of 15 amino acids. This CDR3 is CASSSIAGTPYEQYF. DNA of the CDR3: TGTGCCAGCAGCTCGATTGCGGGAACGCCTTACGAGCAGTACTTC.

V and J are TRBV3-1 (or the pseudogene TRBV3-2) and TRBJ2-5; no clear D gene. Germline V gene data show CDR1 as LGHDT and CDR2 as YNNKEL (reference sequence). V was trimmed by 5 bases and J by 2 bases, leaving 9 bases between them. The CDR3 covers 13 residues. Written as DNA, the CDR3 is TGTGCCAGCAGCTACACAAGTCAAGAGACCCAGTACTTC. Its protein is CASSYTSQETQYF.

The chain recombines TRBV6-2 or TRBV6-3 with TRBJ2-7; D call uncertain. Trimming took off 5 bases at V and 4 bases at J, with 6 bases between the two ends. This CDR3 contains 11 residues. Germline assignment: CDR1 MNHEY and CDR2 SVGEGT. The CDR3 reads CASSNGYEQYF. The CDR3 DNA is TGTGCCAGCAGTAACGGTTACGAGCAGTACTTC.

The chain couples TRBV7-2 to TRBJ2-2; 8 bases are a match to TRBD1. Trimming removed 5 bases from V and 5 bases from J; junction bases left unmatched: 16. Per the germline V gene, CDR1 is SGHTA and CDR2 is FQGNSA. The CDR3 runs 18 residues. CDR3 sequence: CASSLRVRQGARTGELFF. CDR3 nucleotide sequence: TGTGCCAGCAGCCTAAGGGTTAGGCAGGGGGCAAGGACCGGGGAGCTGTTTTTT. Filled out from reference TRBV7-2 and TRBJ2-2, the complete variable domain reads GAGVSQSPSNKVTEKGKDVELRCDPISGHTALYWYRQSLGQGLEFLIYFQGNSAPDKSGLPSDRFSAERTGGSVSTLTIQRTQQEDSAVYLCASSLRVRQGARTGELFFGEGSRLTVL.

V gene TRBV4-1 combines with J gene TRBJ2-5; 10 bases fit TRBD2. Looked up from germline, CDR1 is MGHRA and CDR2 is YSYEKL. J gave up 2 bases and V 5 bases, and 8 bases lay outside the gene matches. There are 16 residues in the CDR3. CDR3 bases: TGCGCCAGCAGCTTAAGACTAGCGGGTATTCAAGAGACCCAGTACTTC. This gives the protein CASSLRLAGIQETQYF.

The chain is built from TRBV4-2 and TRBJ2-3; no clear D. Trimming left V 4 bases short and J 4 bases short, with 6 bases between. Per germline, CDR1 LGHNA and CDR2 YNFKEQ. This CDR3 comprises 12 residues. CDR3 in DNA: TGTGCCAGCAGCCTGGCACCAGATACGCAGTATTTT. It yields the protein CASSLAPDTQYF.

This clone came up a few times. This chain connects TRBV19 to TRBJ1-5; D possibly corresponds to TRBD1 (5 bases). Trimming removed 5 bases at V and 3 bases at J, with 11 bases between. The germline V gene encodes CDR1 LNHDA and CDR2 SQIVND (reference sequence). The CDR3 spans 14 residues. CDR3 DNA: TGTGCCAGTAGTCCGGCAGGGTCCAATCAGCCCCAGCATTTT. Protein sequence: CASSPAGSNQPQHF. The full variable domain, rest sourced from reference TRBV19 and TRBJ1-5, is DGGITQSPKYLFRKEGQNVTLSCEQNLNHDAMYWYRQDPGQGLRLIYYSQIVNDFQKGDIAEGYSVSREKKESFPLTVTSAQKNPTAFYLCASSPAGSNQPQHFGDGTRLSIL.

J is TRBJ1-5 and V is TRBV28; no reliable D call. The CDR3 is made up of 14 amino acids. V gave up 6 bases and J gave up 4 bases, with 13 bases separating them. Germline V gives CDR1 MDHEN, CDR2 SYDVKM. Here the CDR3 reads CASRFPARNQPQHF. The CDR3 DNA reads TGTGCCAGCAGGTTCCCCGCCCGGAATCAGCCCCAGCATTTT.

This clone has just a few counts. The gene calls are TRBV9 and TRBJ2-3; D possibly corresponds to TRBD1 (6 bases). The germline gives CDR1 SGDLS, CDR2 YYNGEE. This CDR3 region has 15 residues. V dropped 4 bases and J dropped 2 bases, with 14 bases sitting between them. CDR3 DNA: TGTGCCAGCAGCCCCAGGGGCTTTTCCACAGATACGCAGTATTTT. It yields the protein CASSPRGFSTDTQYF.

This clone was detected only once. The rearrangement links TRBV7-3 to TRBJ1-2; TRBD1 matches at 9 bases. V dropped 4 bases and J dropped 3; count of bases not matched to a gene: 6. Germline V gene lookup returns CDR1 SGHTA and CDR2 FQGTGA. This CDR3 is built from 15 residues. CDR3: CASSSGQGTDYGYTF. The CDR3 DNA sequence: TGTGCCAGCAGCTCGGGACAGGGTACCGACTATGGCTACACCTTC.

The chain links TRBV11-2 to TRBJ1-6, with D possibly TRBD1 on 5 matching bases. The ends were cut back, 1 base at V and 8 bases at J, with 12 bases in the middle. The CDR3 sequence is 15 residues long. From germline, CDR1 is SGHAT and CDR2 FQNNGV. The CDR3 bases are TGTGCCAGCAGCTTAGGGGGCAGGAGTTATTCACCCCTCCACTTT. This sequence encodes CASSLGGRSYSPLHF. Drawing the rest from reference TRBV11-2 and TRBJ1-6, the complete variable domain is EAGVAQSPRYKIIEKRQSVAFWCNPISGHATLYWYQQILGQGPKLLIQFQNNGVVDDSQLPKDRFSAERLKGVDSTLKIQPAKLEDSAVYLCASSLGGRSYSPLHFGNGTRLTVT.

This chain links TRBV2 with TRBJ2-5, with 14 positions matching TRBD2. This CDR3 has 16 amino acids. J lost 5 bases, V lost 6 bases, and 8 bases had no gene match. Germline V gene lookup returns CDR1 SNHLY and CDR2 FYNNEI. DNA of the CDR3: TGTGCCAGCAGCGAGGGACTAGCGGGAGCGTGGGAGACCCAGTACTTC. Translated: CASSEGLAGAWETQYF.

The chain couples TRBV6-1 to TRBJ2-7, with a possible D match to TRBD1 (5 bases). The V gene lost 2 bases and the J gene lost 2 bases, with 10 bases spanning the gap. The V gene's germline CDR1 is MNHNS and CDR2 SASEGT. The CDR3 totals 14 residues. The CDR3 loop reads CASSEQGLAYEQYF. DNA of the CDR3: TGTGCCAGCAGTGAACAGGGATTAGCCTACGAGCAGTACTTC.

The chain's CDR3 is CASKGGRGPYEQYF. The CDR3 nucleotides are TGTGCCAGCAAAGGGGGCAGGGGGCCCTACGAGCAGTACTTC. V is TRBV6-5 and J is TRBJ2-7; 8 bases align to TRBD1. The trim removed 7 bases at V and 2 bases at J, leaving 7 bases unmatched. There are 14 residues in the CDR3. Germline V lookup: CDR1 MNHEY, CDR2 SVGAGI.

This clone has just one count. The V call is TRBV4-2, the J call TRBJ1-6; D is uncertain. The V gene's germline CDR1 is LGHNA and CDR2 YNFKEQ. There are 15 residues in the CDR3. V was trimmed by 0 bases and J by 7 bases, leaving 10 bases between them. Here the CDR3 DNA reads TGTGCCAGCAGCCAAGAATCGACGAGGAATTCACCCCTCCACTTT. Encoded protein: CASSQESTRNSPLHF.

The gene calls are TRBV19 and TRBJ1-5; D is uncertain. V shed 8 bases and J shed 0 bases, with 17 bases lying between them. CDR1 is LNHDA and CDR2 is SQIVND in the germline V gene (reference sequence). This CDR3 region has 16 residues. CDR3 bases: TGTGCCAGTGAAACAGTTTTTTCCCTTAGCAATCAGCCCCAGCATTTT. Its protein product is CASETVFSLSNQPQHF.

The chain couples TRBV9 to TRBJ1-4; D may be TRBD1 (6 bases). This CDR3 spans 16 amino acids. CDR1 and CDR2 (germline): SGDLS, YYNGEE. Trimming removed 0 bases at V and 5 bases at J, with 14 bases between. The CDR3 loop reads CASSVGLGRGNEKLFF. The CDR3 DNA reads as TGTGCCAGCAGCGTAGGACTTGGGAGGGGGAATGAAAAACTGTTTTTT.

In its sample, this clone was seen a few times. This chain uses TRBV19 with TRBJ1-1; TRBD1 agrees at 9 bases. V trimming: 3 bases; J trimming: 0 bases; junction bases outside the gene matches: 5. The CDR3 extends over 16 amino acids. The germline V gene has CDR1 LNHDA and CDR2 SQIVND (reference sequence). The CDR3 nucleotides read TGTGCCAGTAGTATGGGACAGGGTAGGGTGAACACTGAAGCTTTCTTT. Translation gives CASSMGQGRVNTEAFF.

The chain links TRBV4-3 to TRBJ1-2, with 8 bases that match TRBD1. V was pared by 4 bases and J by 6 bases, with 7 bases of the junction left unmatched. The CDR3 has 14 residues. CDR1 LGHNA and CDR2 YSLEER come from the germline V gene. The CDR3 DNA sequence: TGCGCCAGCAGCCGTGTGACAGGGGTGCATGGCTACACCTTC. This codes for CASSRVTGVHGYTF.

The CDR3 DNA sequence: TGTGCCAGCAGCCCCTCAGGGAAGGGCGCCGAGCAGTACTTC. Its translation is CASSPSGKGAEQYF. This chain uses TRBV3-1 (or the pseudogene TRBV3-2) with TRBJ2-7; D possibly corresponds to TRBD1 (5 bases). Germline V gene data show CDR1 as LGHDT and CDR2 as YNNKEL (reference sequence). The V gene lost 4 bases and the J gene lost 6 bases, with 16 bases spanning the gap. This CDR3 has 14 residues.

V and J are TRBV2 and TRBJ1-5, with 9 bases lining up with TRBD1. The junction had 5 bases not matched to a gene; V was cut back by 6 bases and J by 5 bases. The length of the CDR3 is 14 residues. Germline-derived CDR1 and CDR2 are SNHLY and FYNNEI. CDR3 DNA: TGTGCCAGCAGCGATACAGGGGGCTATCAGCCCCAGCATTTT. Amino acids: CASSDTGGYQPQHF.

The chain carries TRBV4-2 and TRBJ2-5; 12 positions match TRBD2. V gave up 4 bases and J gave up 0 bases; unmatched junction bases: 3. The CDR3 loop spans 16 amino acids. Germline-derived CDR1 and CDR2 are LGHNA and YNFKEQ. CDR3 DNA sequence: TGTGCCAGCAGCCGCGGGACTAGCGGGTACCAAGAGACCCAGTACTTC. Translated, it gives CASSRGTSGYQETQYF.

This clone was picked up one time. The CDR3 spells CASMGGETQYF. The CDR3 region has the DNA TGTGCCAGTATGGGGGGGGAGACCCAGTACTTC. The J gene is TRBJ2-5, the V gene TRBV6-1, with TRBD2 matching over 7 bases. Germline CDR1 MNHNS, CDR2 SASEGT. The trim removed 9 bases at V and 5 bases at J, leaving 3 bases unmatched. The CDR3 has 11 amino acids.

The gene calls are TRBV10-1 and TRBJ2-2; 10 nucleotides agree with TRBD2. CDR3 size: 15 residues. V lost 5 bases, J lost 5 bases, and 5 bases stayed unmatched. Germline lookup yields CDR1 WNHNN and CDR2 SYGVQD (reference sequence). The CDR3 nucleotides read TGCGCCAGCAGTCCAGGACTAGCGGTGACCGGGGAGCTGTTTTTT. Translation gives CASSPGLAVTGELFF.

DNA of the CDR3: TGTGCCAGCTCACTAACTAGCGGGAGGAGCAATGAGCAGTTCTTC. This sequence encodes CASSLTSGRSNEQFF. The V call is TRBV18, the J call TRBJ2-1, with 12 bases identical to TRBD2. The trim removed 4 bases at V and 6 bases at J, leaving 4 bases unmatched. Germline CDR1 reads KGHSH; CDR2 reads LQKENI. The CDR3 has 15 amino acids.

The V call is TRBV28, the J call TRBJ2-7; 7 nucleotides line up with TRBD1. This CDR3 comprises 15 residues. V gave up 8 bases and J gave up 0 bases; unmatched junction bases: 10. Germline CDR1 reads MDHEN; CDR2 reads SYDVKM. CDR3 sequence (DNA): TGTGCCAGCGTAACAGGACAGGCTAGCTCCTACGAGCAGTACTTC. This gives the protein CASVTGQASSYEQYF.

The genes are TRBV9 and TRBJ2-3; weak D call: TRBD2 (5 bases). Germline loops: CDR1 SGDLS, CDR2 YYNGEE. The V and J ends lost 4 bases and 4 bases respectively, with 13 bases between them. The length of the CDR3 is 14 residues. The CDR3 here is CASSPGIGADTQYF. For the CDR3, the DNA is TGTGCCAGCAGCCCCGGAATCGGGGCAGATACGCAGTATTTT. Based on the CDR3 plus reference TRBV9 and TRBJ2-3, the full variable domain is DSGVTQTPKHLITATGQRVTLRCSPRSGDLSVYWYQQSLDQGLQFLIQYYNGEERAKGNILERFSAQQFPDLHSELNLSSLELGDSALYFCASSPGIGADTQYFGPGTRLTVL.

The chain couples TRBV5-1 to TRBJ2-1; TRBD2 agrees at 7 bases. V trimming: 2 bases; J trimming: 2 bases; junction bases outside the gene matches: 4. This CDR3 is built from 15 residues. Germline lookup yields CDR1 SGHRS and CDR2 YFSETQ. The CDR3 here is CASSLAGRTYNEQFF. DNA for the CDR3: TGCGCCAGCAGCTTAGCGGGACGAACCTACAATGAGCAGTTCTTC.

The chain couples TRBV18 to TRBJ2-1, with 7 nucleotides matching TRBD1. With 3 bases clipped from V and 4 bases from J, the junction kept 6 bases outside the gene matches. Germline V CDR1 and CDR2: KGHSH, LQKENI. The CDR3 sequence is 15 residues long. The CDR3 nucleotides read TGTGCCAGCTCACCGTCCGTGGACAGGTACAATGAGCAGTTCTTC. Its translation is CASSPSVDRYNEQFF.

The chain combines TRBV5-5 with TRBJ2-3; D remains unclear. Germline V gene data show CDR1 as SGHKS and CDR2 as YYEKEE (reference sequence). The CDR3 totals 16 residues. The V end was cut by 1 base, the J end by 0 bases, with 12 bases between. The CDR3 loop is CASSLLSPLSTDTQYF. The CDR3 bases are TGTGCCAGCAGCTTGCTGTCCCCTCTTAGCACAGATACGCAGTATTTT.